This section outlines one T cell receptor (beta chain) sequence together with its context. The antigen is unknown. CDR3 size: 17 residues. CDR1 is LNHDA and CDR2 is SQIVND in the germline V gene (reference sequence). Through template switching, UMIs that included a 6-nucleotide sample barcode were added. TCRdb re-analyzed the 5' RACE reads; it lists each CDR3 protein once, without DNA. Its table lists roughly 170,000 distinct CDR3 sequences. The data derive from a study of monozygotic twins with inflammatory bowel disease. Study observations and caveats: The co-twins with IBD showed lower TCRbeta diversity (inverse Simpson) than their healthy siblings.

This receptor was taken from a human donor with ulcerative colitis or Crohn's disease, or a healthy co-twin of an affected twin (not recorded which). Sequencing was performed on blood. The rearrangement joins TRBV19 to TRBJ2-2; TCRdb reports TRBD1, a call that lacks DNA to check it against. The CDR3 sequence is CASRGSWPDGHTGELFF.